The 5 T cell receptor beta chains given below trace back to one sample, sequenced in a study of monozygotic twins with inflammatory bowel disease. One entry per CDR3 protein, without DNA, is what TCRdb gives after re-calling the 5' RACE reads. Its table lists 150,000 to 200,000 distinct CDR3 sequences. Sequences were obtained from blood. The receptors originated from a human donor with ulcerative colitis or Crohn's disease, or a healthy co-twin of an affected twin (not recorded which).

The CDR3 protein is CAIRPGLARDEQFF. This chain connects TRBV10-3 to TRBJ2-1; without DNA, the TCRdb call of TRBD2 cannot be checked. This CDR3 is 14 amino acids long. Germline V gives CDR1 ENHRY, CDR2 SYGVKD.

This sequence joins TRBV5-1 and TRBJ2-2; TCRdb selects TRBD2, and the lack of DNA leaves this call unchecked. Germline CDR1 and CDR2: SGHRS and YFSETQ. The CDR3 extends over 18 amino acids. The CDR3 region is CASRFAGLAGVYTGELFF.

This chain uses TRBV7-9 with TRBJ2-5; TCRdb calls TRBD1, which cannot be checked without DNA. Germline V gene data show CDR1 as SEHNR and CDR2 as FQNEAQ (reference sequence). The CDR3 length is 16 residues. The CDR3 here is CASSPRRGRGYETQYF.

The chain carries TRBV29-1 and TRBJ1-1. This CDR3 has 12 residues. The germline V gene encodes CDR1 SQVTM and CDR2 ANQGSEA. CDR3 in amino acids: CSVAATHTEAFF.

The rearrangement joins TRBV5-1 to TRBJ2-5; TCRdb indicates TRBD1, and absent DNA this call remains unverified. The CDR3 has 15 amino acids. Per germline, CDR1 SGHRS and CDR2 YFSETQ. The CDR3 here is CASSLLTAGPEGQYF.